The next 20 T cell receptor beta chains were all read from a single sample in a study of T cells in Graves' hyperthyroidism and ophthalmopathy (dated by TCRdb to 2018 to 2020). Library method: multiplex PCR. TCRdb records Illumina HiSeq 2000 as the sequencer. Amplification of TCR beta CDR3 regions was carried out from RNA transcripts. For the first round of RT-PCR on the TCR CDR3, the HTBI primer set was used together with the Qiagen OneStep RT-PCR kit. TCRdb ran its own pipeline on the public reads, namely fastp trimming at Q25 and MiXCR clone calling, and kept in-frame beta chains. Rows matching on CDR3 protein sequence are summarized as one entry with the most common DNA and genes. Across this sample there are about 330,000 distinct CDR3 sequences, with roughly 13% seen only once. The ten largest clones represent 34% of the sample. The sequencing sample was made of blood. The receptor set was obtained from a woman in her thirties or forties with Graves' ophthalmopathy.

This clonotype was seen at least ten times. The V gene is TRBV20-1, the J gene TRBJ2-3; TRBD2 matches 8 bases. Losses at the gene ends were 6 bases for V and 1 base for J; bases not matched to a gene: 6. Germline V gene lookup returns CDR1 DFQATT and CDR2 SNEGSKA (reference sequence). This CDR3 is built from 14 residues. The CDR3 region has the DNA TGCAGTGCCCGGACTAGCTTCGGCACAGATACGCAGTATTTT. As protein: CSARTSFGTDTQYF.

This clonotype has just a few counts. In nucleotides, the CDR3 is TGTGCCAGCTCACCGGGGGTAGATGGTGAGCAGTTCTTC. It codes for CASSPGVDGEQFF. V is TRBV18 and J is TRBJ2-1, with D possibly called TRBD1 or TRBD2 (5 bases each). The CDR3 covers 13 residues. Trimming cost V 3 bases and J 9 bases, with 12 bases left between them. CDR1 and CDR2 (germline): KGHSH, LQKENI. The full variable domain, in which reference TRBV18 and TRBJ2-1 provide the parts outside the CDR3, is NAGVMQNPRHLVRRRGQEARLRCSPMKGHSHVYWYRQLPEEGLKFMVYLQKENIIDESGMPKERFSAEFPKEGPSILRIQQVVRGDSAAYFCASSPGVDGEQFFGPGTRLTVL.

This clonotype was seen at least ten times. The rearrangement joins TRBV6-1 to TRBJ1-5; D may be TRBD1 (5 bases). From germline, CDR1 is MNHNS and CDR2 SASEGT. The CDR3 has 17 amino acids. The V and J ends lost 6 bases and 1 base respectively, with 19 bases between them. CDR3 loop: CASRPFRAPLSNQPQHF. The CDR3 nucleotides are TGTGCCAGCAGGCCCTTCAGGGCCCCCTTAAGCAATCAGCCCCAGCATTTT.

V is TRBV10-1 and J is TRBJ1-1, with D perhaps TRBD1 (5 bases). The germline V and J ends were trimmed by 5 bases and 6 bases, with 10 bases remaining between them. In germline, CDR1 is WNHNN, CDR2 SYGVQD (reference sequence). The CDR3 spans 12 residues. Here the CDR3 DNA reads TGCGCCAGCAGTTCAGGGAAGGCTGAAGCTTTCTTT. Translated, it gives CASSSGKAEAFF.

This clonotype has at least ten counts. The chain combines TRBV25-1 with TRBJ2-3; TRBD1 is a possible D gene (6 bases). From germline, CDR1 is MGHDK and CDR2 SYGVNS. The CDR3 loop spans 15 amino acids. Trimming pared 8 bases from V and 0 bases from J, leaving 15 bases between. The CDR3 coding sequence is TGTGCCAGCGGAGAGACAGGATCTAGCACAGATACGCAGTATTTT. As protein: CASGETGSSTDTQYF.

The rearrangement links TRBV20-1 to TRBJ2-5; 8 positions agree with TRBD1. The ends lost 5 bases at V and 5 bases at J; junction bases unmatched: 10. The CDR3 extends over 14 amino acids. Per germline, CDR1 DFQATT and CDR2 SNEGSKA (reference sequence). The chain's CDR3 is CSAGGQGGWETQYF. The CDR3 bases are TGCAGTGCTGGTGGACAGGGAGGTTGGGAGACCCAGTACTTC.

The table lists this clonotype with many counts. This chain links TRBV27 with TRBJ2-3, with 7 bases fitting TRBD1. Germline assignment: CDR1 MNHEY and CDR2 SMNVEV (reference sequence). Losses at the gene ends were 0 bases for V and 1 base for J; bases not matched to a gene: 4. This CDR3 spans 16 amino acids. The chain's CDR3 is CASSLSTGIGTDTQYF. DNA of the CDR3: TGTGCCAGCAGTTTATCGACAGGGATAGGCACAGATACGCAGTATTTT.

J is TRBJ1-2 and V is TRBV19; 8 nucleotides agree with TRBD1. Germline V gives CDR1 LNHDA, CDR2 SQIVND (reference sequence). The CDR3 extends over 14 amino acids. V was pared by 6 bases and J by 7 bases, with 10 bases of the junction left unmatched. The CDR3 bases are TGTGCCAGTAGCACGACAGGGGCCTTCGGTGGCTACACCTTC. This translates into CASSTTGAFGGYTF.

Note on this clonotype: Its ends do not fully match the called genes, so a read error is possible. The chain combines TRBV6-9 with TRBJ2-1; TRBD1 agrees at 7 bases. The V gene's germline CDR1 is MNHGY and CDR2 SVAAGI. The CDR3 covers 17 residues. Here the CDR3 reads CASGYAYPRTGYNEQFF. The CDR3 region has the DNA TGTGCCAGCGGTTACGCTTACCCCAGGACAGGTTACAATGAACAGTTCTTC.

This clonotype was counted ten times or more. CDR3 region: CASSRSFYNEQFF. The CDR3 DNA reads TGTGCCAGCAGTCGCAGCTTCTACAATGAGCAGTTCTTC. This rearrangement joins TRBV25-1 to TRBJ2-1, with D hard to call. V was clipped by 5 bases and J by 3 bases, with 8 bases between them. Germline loops: CDR1 MGHDK, CDR2 SYGVNS. The CDR3 has 13 amino acids.

This clonotype came up a few times. V usage is TRBV18 and J usage is TRBJ1-5; D perhaps matches TRBD1 (6 bases). The V gene's germline CDR1 is KGHSH and CDR2 LQKENI. The length of the CDR3 is 13 residues. V shed 6 bases and J shed 4 bases, with 10 bases lying between them. CDR3 sequence: CASSGQKNQPQHF. The CDR3 bases are TGTGCCAGCTCCGGACAGAAGAATCAGCCCCAGCATTTT.

The sample holds many counts of this clonotype. J is TRBJ2-7 and V is TRBV6-1; D is uncertain. Germline assignment: CDR1 MNHNS and CDR2 SASEGT. Trimming shortened V by 6 bases and J by 2 bases, and 14 bases separated the two germline ends. The length of the CDR3 is 14 residues. CDR3: CASRSTGQTYEQYF. CDR3 DNA: TGTGCCAGCAGATCAACGGGCCAAACCTACGAGCAGTACTTC.

V gene TRBV28 combines with J gene TRBJ2-2; D might be TRBD1 or TRBD2, each matching 5 bases. The CDR3 consists of 14 residues. The V gene lost 2 bases and the J gene lost 5 bases, with 9 bases spanning the gap. Per the germline V gene, CDR1 is MDHEN and CDR2 is SYDVKM. The CDR3 is CASSLGRQTGELFF. The CDR3, as DNA: TGTGCCAGCAGTTTAGGGAGACAGACCGGGGAGCTGTTTTTT.

This clonotype was counted a few times. The chain carries TRBV19 and TRBJ2-2, with D hard to call. Trimming pared 5 bases from V and 5 bases from J, leaving 18 bases between. The germline gives CDR1 LNHDA, CDR2 SQIVND (reference sequence). This CDR3 is 16 amino acids long. CDR3 DNA: TGTGCCAGTAGTTCCCGTAGTGTGGGCAGAACCGGGGAGCTGTTTTTT. It encodes CASSSRSVGRTGELFF.

This clonotype was seen ten or more times. The rearrangement links TRBV6-1 to TRBJ2-1; D perhaps matches TRBD1 (6 bases). This CDR3 is built from 14 residues. CDR1 is MNHNS, CDR2 SASEGT, per germline. Trimming left V 6 bases short and J 2 bases short, with 11 bases between. The CDR3 reads CASRRPGAYNEQFF. The CDR3 nucleotides read TGTGCCAGCAGACGCCCAGGGGCCTACAATGAGCAGTTCTTC.

This clonotype has a count of ten or more. The chain uses TRBV7-2 and TRBJ2-7; TRBD1 matches at 7 bases. V dropped 8 bases and J dropped 3; count of bases not matched to a gene: 10. The CDR3 extends over 14 amino acids. Per germline, CDR1 SGHTA and CDR2 FQGNSA. CDR3 region: CASAFGPGGYEQYF. Here the CDR3 DNA reads TGTGCCAGCGCCTTTGGGCCAGGGGGCTACGAGCAGTACTTC. Drawing the rest from reference TRBV7-2 and TRBJ2-7, the complete variable domain is GAGVSQSPSNKVTEKGKDVELRCDPISGHTALYWYRQSLGQGLEFLIYFQGNSAPDKSGLPSDRFSAERTGGSVSTLTIQRTQQEDSAVYLCASAFGPGGYEQYFGPGTRLTVT.

This clonotype occurred many times. The V and J genes are TRBV19 and TRBJ2-7, with a possible D match to TRBD2 (7 bases). CDR3 length: 16 residues. Germline lookup yields CDR1 LNHDA and CDR2 SQIVND (reference sequence). Deletions cut 5 bases from V and 7 bases from J, with 24 bases between. The CDR3 loop is CASSEDFGGARREQYF. The CDR3 bases are TGTGCCAGTAGTGAAGATTTTGGGGGGGCTCGTAGGGAGCAGTACTTC.

This clonotype was recorded at least ten times. The J gene is TRBJ1-1, the V gene TRBV3-1, with D tentatively TRBD1 (6 bases). Germline V CDR1 and CDR2: LGHDT, YNNKEL (reference sequence). Trimming cost V 5 bases and J 1 base, with 20 bases left between them. The CDR3 is made up of 17 amino acids. The DNA of the CDR3 is TGTGCCAGCAGCTTCCTGCTACAAAAGGGGGGGAACACTGAAGCTTTCTTT. Protein product: CASSFLLQKGGNTEAFF.

This clonotype was detected ten times or more. This chain connects TRBV27 to TRBJ1-5; TRBD1 aligns across 8 bases. CDR3 size: 13 residues. Germline V CDR1 and CDR2: MNHEY, SMNVEV (reference sequence). Germline trimming cut 10 bases from V and 6 bases from J; bases unmatched to any gene: 8. The CDR3 loop reads CATASDRGQPQHF. The CDR3, as DNA: TGTGCCACAGCAAGCGACAGGGGTCAGCCCCAGCATTTT.

The chain links TRBV20-1 to TRBJ1-1; the D gene is possibly TRBD1 (5 bases). The CDR3 is 18 amino acids. Trimming took 5 bases from V and 1 from J, leaving 26 bases between them. Germline V gene sequence: CDR1 DFQATT, CDR2 SNEGSKA (reference sequence). CDR3 amino acids: CSARFPDRRGRTNTEAFF. The CDR3 DNA reads TGCAGTGCTCGTTTTCCCGACCGTCGGGGCAGGACGAACACTGAAGCTTTCTTT.